The source of this T cell receptor (beta chain) is a study of T cell responses to AZD1222 COVID-19 vaccine. This table comes from immunoSEQ multiplex PCR, and its TCRdb copy is limited to in-frame clones, with some not included. The data show roughly 77,000 clones, 90% seen once. This CDR3 region has 11 residues. Germline CDR1 reads SQVTM; CDR2 reads ANQGSEA. Trimming removed 8 bases at V and 6 bases at J, with 13 bases between. Points from the study as a whole: Researchers took repertoire samples only after the peak T cell response had come. Spike-specific TCR breadth and depth went up after people got two AZD1222 doses.

With regard to this clone: Its antigen is as yet unknown.

Pooling was applied to second doses at about 4 or about 12 weeks. The TCR comes from an adult who received the AZD1222 COVID-19 vaccine. The chain links TRBV29-1 to TRBJ1-2; no reliable D call. This specimen was peripheral blood, taken 28 days after the second AZD1222 dose. This chain's CDR3 is CSTEVRDGYTF. The CDR3 nucleotides read TGCAGCACCGAGGTGAGGGATGGCTACACCTTC.